A single sample is the source of the 21 T cell receptor beta chains below, sequenced in a study of Graves' ophthalmopathy and Graves' hyperthyroidism. RNA served as the template for amplifying TCR beta CDR3 regions. HTBI-primed first-round RT-PCR preceded second-round multiplex PCR. TCRdb passed the multiplex PCR reads through MiXCR, listing each CDR3 protein once. Here the sample spans almost 750,000 distinct CDR3 sequences, roughly 40% being singletons. Sequenced sample: peripheral blood. The receptors shown here come from an adult man with Graves' ophthalmopathy.

This chain links TRBV7-6 with TRBJ1-2; the D gene is possibly TRBD1 (6 bases). Per germline, CDR1 SGHVS and CDR2 FNYEAQ. The CDR3 spans 12 residues. V was shortened by 5 bases and J by 7 bases, with 11 bases between the two germline ends. The DNA for the CDR3 is TGTGCCAGCAGCCAGAGGGGGTTTGGCTACACCTTC. Translation: CASSQRGFGYTF.

This clonotype was picked up many times. The chain couples TRBV19 to TRBJ2-5; 7 bases are a match to TRBD1. Trimming removed 3 bases from V and 2 bases from J; junction bases left unmatched: 3. Germline CDR1 reads LNHDA; CDR2 reads SQIVND (reference sequence). The CDR3 is 14 amino acids. CDR3 sequence (DNA): TGTGCCAGTAGTATCGGGACAGTTCAAGAGACCCAGTACTTC. The encoded protein is CASSIGTVQETQYF.

The rearrangement links TRBV5-4 to TRBJ1-6; D is unclear. The CDR3 loop spans 16 amino acids. The germline CDR1 and CDR2 sequences are SGHNT and YYREEE (reference sequence). V was cut by 0 bases and J by 6 bases, with 13 bases left in between. The chain's CDR3 is CASSLDTTIGNSPLHF. The CDR3 region has the DNA TGTGCCAGCAGCTTGGACACAACTATTGGTAATTCACCCCTCCACTTT.

The CDR3 sequence is CATSTGVGTDTQYF. CDR3 in DNA: TGTGCCACCTCAACGGGGGTCGGCACAGATACGCAGTATTTT. The rearrangement joins TRBV7-9 to TRBJ2-3, with D maybe TRBD2 (6 bases). V was clipped by 10 bases and J by 1 base, with 15 bases between them. Per the germline V gene, CDR1 is SEHNR and CDR2 is FQNEAQ (reference sequence). The CDR3 loop spans 14 amino acids.

This clonotype occurred many times. The chain combines TRBV20-1 with TRBJ2-5; no clear D gene. V lost 5 bases to trimming and J lost 3 bases, with 7 bases between them. The CDR3 runs 11 residues. CDR1 is DFQATT, CDR2 SNEGSKA, per germline (reference sequence). The CDR3 coding sequence is TGCAGTGCTCAAGCCGAAGAGACCCAGTACTTC. This sequence encodes CSAQAEETQYF.

This clonotype was observed a few times. J is TRBJ1-6 and V is TRBV4-1; D gene unclear. CDR1 and CDR2 from the germline V gene are MGHRA and YSYEKL. CDR3 length equals 16 residues. V lost 0 bases and J 7 bases, leaving 13 bases between the germline ends. The CDR3 is CASSQDPRKKNSPLHF. The CDR3 region has the DNA TGCGCCAGCAGCCAAGATCCCAGGAAGAAGAATTCACCCCTCCACTTT.

This sequence joins TRBV29-1 and TRBJ1-1; D unclear. Trimming shortened V by 5 bases and J by 2 bases, and 18 bases separated the two germline ends. The CDR3 has 15 amino acids. Germline CDR1 and CDR2: SQVTM and ANQGSEA. The DNA of the CDR3 is TGCAGCGTTACCCACAGAGTACTGGCTAACACTGAAGCTTTCTTT. It specifies CSVTHRVLANTEAFF.

The rearrangement links TRBV25-1 to TRBJ2-5; 8 bases fit TRBD2. J was trimmed by 4 bases and V by 3 bases; bases with no gene match: 1. This CDR3 has 13 residues. Germline CDR1 and CDR2: MGHDK and SYGVNS. CDR3 region: CASSDLAGETQYF. CDR3 nucleotide sequence: TGTGCCAGCAGTGACCTAGCGGGAGAGACCCAGTACTTC.

The chain uses TRBV19 and TRBJ1-2, with D possibly matching TRBD1 (5 bases). This CDR3 is built from 13 residues. V lost 5 bases, J lost 6 bases, and 13 bases lay in between. Germline V gene lookup returns CDR1 LNHDA and CDR2 SQIVND (reference sequence). Here the CDR3 reads CASSYGPGDGYTF. The CDR3 DNA reads as TGTGCCAGTAGTTACGGCCCGGGGGATGGCTACACCTTC.

A remark on this clonotype: A much larger clone sits a single nucleotide away, making a read error possible. The chain has TRBV7-2 and TRBJ2-1; D may be TRBD2 (7 bases). The CDR3 has 12 residues. Germline V gene data show CDR1 as SGHTA and CDR2 as FQGNSA. With 2 bases removed from V and 10 bases from J, the gap between germline ends came to 9 bases. Here the CDR3 DNA reads TGTGCCAGCAGCTTAACGGGGGGCGAGCAGTTCTTC. This gives the protein CASSLTGGEQFF.

This clonotype was counted many times. This chain uses TRBV7-8 with TRBJ2-5, with TRBD1 matching over 9 bases. Germline loops: CDR1 SGHVS, CDR2 FQNEAQ. V gave up 4 bases and J gave up 6 bases; unmatched junction bases: 6. This CDR3 region has 14 residues. In DNA, the CDR3 is TGTGCCAGCAGCTCAGAGACAGGGGGGCAGACCCAGTACTTC. Its protein product is CASSSETGGQTQYF.

This sequence joins TRBV25-1 and TRBJ2-2; a weak D match, TRBD2 (6 bases). CDR3 length: 15 residues. Per germline, CDR1 MGHDK and CDR2 SYGVNS. V lost 6 bases and J 4 bases, leaving 15 bases between the germline ends. CDR3 residues: CASRGGGATTGELFF. The CDR3 nucleotides read TGTGCCAGCAGAGGCGGAGGGGCTACCACCGGGGAGCTGTTTTTT. Variable domain in full (rest from reference TRBV25-1 and TRBJ2-2): EADIYQTPRYLVIGTGKKITLECSQTMGHDKMYWYQQDPGMELHLIHYSYGVNSTEKGDLSSESTVSRIRTEHFPLTLESARPSHTSQYLCASRGGGATTGELFFGEGSRLTVL.

The rearrangement uses TRBV29-1 and TRBJ2-7; 10 bases are a match to TRBD1. Per germline, CDR1 SQVTM and CDR2 ANQGSEA. The CDR3 sequence is 11 residues long. V dropped 6 bases and J dropped 11; count of bases not matched to a gene: 7. The CDR3 region is CSVSGQGFEYF. DNA for the CDR3: TGCAGCGTGTCGGGACAGGGGTTCGAGTACTTC.

The chain is built from TRBV29-1 and TRBJ2-5; TRBD2 might be the D (7 bases). V was clipped by 7 bases and J by 1 base, with 16 bases between them. This CDR3 region has 14 residues. The V gene's germline CDR1 is SQVTM and CDR2 ANQGSEA. The chain's CDR3 is CSAALRGPQETQYF. The CDR3 bases are TGCAGCGCTGCCCTGCGGGGGCCCCAAGAGACCCAGTACTTC.

Remarks on this clonotype: A much larger clone is a single base away; this may be a read error. A read error is likely, as this CDR3 ends without the conserved phenylalanine or tryptophan. This chain's CDR3 is CASSFAATNEKLFL. The CDR3 DNA reads as TGTGCCAGCAGCTTCGCAGCAACTAATGAAAAACTGTTTCTT. The chain combines TRBV9 with TRBJ1-4; D is unclear. Germline values: CDR1 SGDLS, CDR2 YYNGEE. The V gene lost 4 bases and the J gene lost 0 bases, with 7 bases spanning the gap. CDR3 length equals 14 residues.

Concerning this clonotype itself: One end of the junction is discordant with germline, which a read error may explain. The chain links TRBV12-3 or TRBV12-4 to TRBJ1-3; maybe TRBD1 (5 bases). The length of the CDR3 is 17 residues. For the CDR3, the DNA is TGTGCCAACAGTTTAATGGGGGGATCAAGACGGGGAAACACCATATATTTT. It translates to CANSLMGGSRRGNTIYF.

This clonotype was observed a handful of times. J is TRBJ2-7 and V is TRBV5-6; 8 bases are shared with TRBD1. The CDR3 runs to 15 residues. V shed 2 bases and J 2 bases; nucleotides not matched to a gene: 6. From germline, CDR1 is SGHDT and CDR2 YYEEEE. CDR3 loop: CASSFWQGAAYEQYF. CDR3 DNA: TGTGCCAGCAGCTTTTGGCAGGGGGCCGCCTACGAGCAGTACTTC.

This rearrangement joins TRBV2 to TRBJ2-7; no firm D call. The CDR3 length is 16 residues. Germline CDR1 reads SNHLY; CDR2 reads FYNNEI. V was clipped by 5 bases and J by 3 bases, with 20 bases between them. CDR3: CASSLAGTNEYYEQYF. Written as DNA, the CDR3 is TGTGCCAGCAGTTTAGCAGGTACTAACGAATACTACGAGCAGTACTTC.

This sequence joins TRBV29-1 and TRBJ2-3; D not certain. Germline V gene lookup returns CDR1 SQVTM and CDR2 ANQGSEA. V lost 3 bases to trimming and J lost 0 bases, with 10 bases between them. The CDR3 contains 14 residues. The CDR3 coding sequence is TGCAGCGTTGATCCGGTGGAGAGCACAGATACGCAGTATTTT. Its translation is CSVDPVESTDTQYF.

The V call is TRBV7-9, the J call TRBJ1-6; D call uncertain. Germline V gene lookup returns CDR1 SEHNR and CDR2 FQNEAQ (reference sequence). The CDR3 covers 14 residues. V lost 1 base to trimming and J lost 7 bases, with 8 bases between them. The CDR3: CASSLVAGNSPLHF. The CDR3 DNA sequence: TGTGCCAGCAGCTTAGTAGCGGGGAATTCACCCCTCCACTTT.

V gene TRBV20-1 combines with J gene TRBJ2-7, with D possibly TRBD2 on 5 matching bases. Germline V gene data show CDR1 as DFQATT and CDR2 as SNEGSKA (reference sequence). The CDR3 covers 13 residues. Deletions cut 5 bases from V and 7 bases from J, with 18 bases between. This chain's CDR3 is CSAGPAEVEEQYF. DNA for the CDR3: TGCAGTGCTGGCCCAGCGGAGGTGGAGGAGCAGTACTTC.